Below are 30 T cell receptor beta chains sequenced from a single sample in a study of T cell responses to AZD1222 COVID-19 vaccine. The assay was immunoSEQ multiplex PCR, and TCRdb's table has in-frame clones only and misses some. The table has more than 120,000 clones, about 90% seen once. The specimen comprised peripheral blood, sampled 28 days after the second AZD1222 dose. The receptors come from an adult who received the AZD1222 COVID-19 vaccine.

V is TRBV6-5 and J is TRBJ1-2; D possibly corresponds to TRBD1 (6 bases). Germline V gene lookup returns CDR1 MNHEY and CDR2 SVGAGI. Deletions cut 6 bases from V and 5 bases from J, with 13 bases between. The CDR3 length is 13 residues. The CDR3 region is CASRPDSLYGYTF. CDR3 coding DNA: TGTGCCAGCAGACCGGACAGCCTGTATGGCTACACCTTC.

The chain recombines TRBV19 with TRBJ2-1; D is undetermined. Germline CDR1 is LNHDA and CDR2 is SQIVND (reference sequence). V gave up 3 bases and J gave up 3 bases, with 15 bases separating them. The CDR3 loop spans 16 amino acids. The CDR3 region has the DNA TGTGCCAGTAGTATTCGCACAGCCCCGGACTACAATGAGCAGTTCTTC. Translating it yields CASSIRTAPDYNEQFF.

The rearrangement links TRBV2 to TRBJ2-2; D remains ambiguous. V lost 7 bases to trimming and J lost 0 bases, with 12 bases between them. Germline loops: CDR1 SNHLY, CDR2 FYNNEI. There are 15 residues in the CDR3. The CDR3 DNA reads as TGTGCCAGCAAAGTTCGAGCCGCGAACACCGGGGAGCTGTTTTTT. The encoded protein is CASKVRAANTGELFF. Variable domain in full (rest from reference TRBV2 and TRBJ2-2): EPEVTQTPSHQVTQMGQEVILRCVPISNHLYFYWYRQILGQKVEFLVSFYNNEISEKSEIFDDQFSVERPDGSNFTLKIRSTKLEDSAMYFCASKVRAANTGELFFGEGSRLTVL.

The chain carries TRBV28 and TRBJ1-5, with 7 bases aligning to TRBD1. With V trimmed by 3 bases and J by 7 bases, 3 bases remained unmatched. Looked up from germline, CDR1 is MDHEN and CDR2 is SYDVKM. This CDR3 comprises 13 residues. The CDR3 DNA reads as TGTGCCAGCAGTTTGACAGGGATGCAGCCCCAGCATTTT. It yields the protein CASSLTGMQPQHF.

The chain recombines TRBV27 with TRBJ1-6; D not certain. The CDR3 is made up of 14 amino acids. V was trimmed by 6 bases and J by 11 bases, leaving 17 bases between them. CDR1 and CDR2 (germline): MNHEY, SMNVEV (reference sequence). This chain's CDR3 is CASSYIGAGTPLHF. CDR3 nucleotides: TGTGCCAGCAGCTACATTGGCGCGGGAACACCCCTCCACTTT.

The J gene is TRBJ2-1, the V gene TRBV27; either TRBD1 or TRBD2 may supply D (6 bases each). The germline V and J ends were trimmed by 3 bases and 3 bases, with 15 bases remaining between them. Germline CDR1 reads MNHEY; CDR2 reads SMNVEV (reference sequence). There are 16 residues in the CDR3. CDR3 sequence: CASSLSGALNYNEQFF. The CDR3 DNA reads TGTGCCAGCAGTTTGTCGGGGGCCCTAAACTACAATGAGCAGTTCTTC.

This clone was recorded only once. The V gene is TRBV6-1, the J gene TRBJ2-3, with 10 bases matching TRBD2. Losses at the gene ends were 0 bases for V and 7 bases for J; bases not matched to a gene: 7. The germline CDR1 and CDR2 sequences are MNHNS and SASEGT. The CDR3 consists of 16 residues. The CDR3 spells CASSEAERGGLNTQYF. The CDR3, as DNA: TGTGCCAGCAGTGAAGCTGAGCGGGGGGGCCTCAATACGCAGTATTTT.

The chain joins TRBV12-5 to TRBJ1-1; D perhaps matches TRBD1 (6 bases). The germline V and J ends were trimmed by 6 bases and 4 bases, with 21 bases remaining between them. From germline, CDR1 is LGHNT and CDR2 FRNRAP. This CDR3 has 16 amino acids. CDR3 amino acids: CASGTSRGARATEAFF. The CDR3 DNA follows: TGTGCTAGTGGAACATCCCGGGGGGCGCGTGCCACTGAAGCTTTCTTT.

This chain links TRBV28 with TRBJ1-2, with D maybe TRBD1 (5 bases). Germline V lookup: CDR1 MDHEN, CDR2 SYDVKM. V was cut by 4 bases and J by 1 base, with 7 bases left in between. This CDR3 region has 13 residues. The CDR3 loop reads CASSSGVNYGYTF. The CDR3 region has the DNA TGTGCCAGCAGTTCGGGGGTTAACTATGGCTACACCTTC.

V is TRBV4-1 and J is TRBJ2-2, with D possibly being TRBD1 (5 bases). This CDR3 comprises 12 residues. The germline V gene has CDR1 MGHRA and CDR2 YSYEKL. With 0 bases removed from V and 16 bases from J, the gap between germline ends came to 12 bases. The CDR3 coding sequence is TGCGCCAGCAGCCAAGAATCTCAGGGCCCGTTTTTT. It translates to CASSQESQGPFF.

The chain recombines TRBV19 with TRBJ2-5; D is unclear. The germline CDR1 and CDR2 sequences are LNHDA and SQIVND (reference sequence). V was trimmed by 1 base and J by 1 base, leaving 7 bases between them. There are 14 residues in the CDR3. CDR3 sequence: CASSIGNSQETQYF. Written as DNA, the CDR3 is TGTGCCAGTAGTATAGGCAACAGCCAAGAGACCCAGTACTTC.

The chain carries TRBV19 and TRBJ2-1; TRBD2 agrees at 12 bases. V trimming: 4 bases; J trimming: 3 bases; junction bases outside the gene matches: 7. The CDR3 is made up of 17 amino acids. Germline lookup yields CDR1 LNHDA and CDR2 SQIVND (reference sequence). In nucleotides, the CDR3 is TGTGCCAGTAGTAAATCTGGACTAGCGGGGATCTACAATGAGCAGTTCTTC. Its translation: CASSKSGLAGIYNEQFF.

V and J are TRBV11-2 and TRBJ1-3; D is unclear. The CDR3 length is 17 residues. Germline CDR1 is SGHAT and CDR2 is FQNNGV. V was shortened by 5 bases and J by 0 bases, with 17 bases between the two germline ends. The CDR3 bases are TGTGCCAGCAGCCCCTTTTTTGAGGAACTCTCTGGAAACACCATATATTTT. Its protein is CASSPFFEELSGNTIYF. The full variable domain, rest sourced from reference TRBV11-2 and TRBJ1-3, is EAGVAQSPRYKIIEKRQSVAFWCNPISGHATLYWYQQILGQGPKLLIQFQNNGVVDDSQLPKDRFSAERLKGVDSTLKIQPAKLEDSAVYLCASSPFFEELSGNTIYFGEGSWLTVV.

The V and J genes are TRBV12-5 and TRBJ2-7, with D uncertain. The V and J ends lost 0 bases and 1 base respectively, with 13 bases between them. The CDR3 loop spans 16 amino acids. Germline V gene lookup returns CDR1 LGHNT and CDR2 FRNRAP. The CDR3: CASGLVVVTGSYEQYF. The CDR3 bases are TGTGCTAGTGGTTTGGTAGTGGTGACGGGTTCCTACGAGCAGTACTTC.

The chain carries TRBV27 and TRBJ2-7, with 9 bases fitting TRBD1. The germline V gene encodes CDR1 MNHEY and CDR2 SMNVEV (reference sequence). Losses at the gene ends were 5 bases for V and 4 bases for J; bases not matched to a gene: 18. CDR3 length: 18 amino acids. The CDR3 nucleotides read TGTGCCAGCAGTCCCGGGGGACAGGGTTTTATCCTCAAGTACGAGCAGTACTTC. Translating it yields CASSPGGQGFILKYEQYF.

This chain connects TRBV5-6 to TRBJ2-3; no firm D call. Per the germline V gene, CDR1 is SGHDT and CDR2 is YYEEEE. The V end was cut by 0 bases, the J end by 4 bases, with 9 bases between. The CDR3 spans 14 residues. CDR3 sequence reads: CASSLGGHADTQYF. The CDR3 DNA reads TGTGCCAGCAGCTTGGGGGGTCACGCAGATACGCAGTATTTT.

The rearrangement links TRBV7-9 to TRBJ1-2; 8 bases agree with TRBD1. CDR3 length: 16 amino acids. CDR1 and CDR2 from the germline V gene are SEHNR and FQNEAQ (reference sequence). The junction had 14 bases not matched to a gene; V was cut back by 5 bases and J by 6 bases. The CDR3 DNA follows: TGTGCCAGCAGCCTGGGAGGACAGGGACTTTTGAATGGCTACACCTTC. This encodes CASSLGGQGLLNGYTF.

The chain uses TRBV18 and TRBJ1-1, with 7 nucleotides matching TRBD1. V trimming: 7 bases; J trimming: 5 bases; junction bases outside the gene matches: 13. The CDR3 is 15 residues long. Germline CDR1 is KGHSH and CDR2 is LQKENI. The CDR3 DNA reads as TGTGCCAGCTTGAGACAGGGCAGGGTAGTTACTGAAGCTTTCTTT. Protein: CASLRQGRVVTEAFF.

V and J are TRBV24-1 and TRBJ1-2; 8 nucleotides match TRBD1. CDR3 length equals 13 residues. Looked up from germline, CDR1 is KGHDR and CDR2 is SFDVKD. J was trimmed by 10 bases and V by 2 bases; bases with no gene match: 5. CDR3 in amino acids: CATSDSGQGHYTF. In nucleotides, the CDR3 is TGTGCCACCAGTGATTCAGGACAGGGACACTACACCTTC.

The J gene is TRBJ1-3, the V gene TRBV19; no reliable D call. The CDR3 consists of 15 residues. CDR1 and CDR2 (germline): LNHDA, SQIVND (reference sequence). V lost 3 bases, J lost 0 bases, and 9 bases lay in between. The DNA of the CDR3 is TGTGCCAGTAGTATTGGGGAGATCTCTGGAAACACCATATATTTT. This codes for CASSIGEISGNTIYF.

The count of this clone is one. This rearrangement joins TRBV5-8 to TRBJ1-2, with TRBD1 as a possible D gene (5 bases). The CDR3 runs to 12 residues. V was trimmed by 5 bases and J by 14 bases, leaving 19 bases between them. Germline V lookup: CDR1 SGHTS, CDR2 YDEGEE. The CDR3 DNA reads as TGTGCCAGCAGACCCCCGGAGGTCCCAGGGACCTTC. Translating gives CASRPPEVPGTF.

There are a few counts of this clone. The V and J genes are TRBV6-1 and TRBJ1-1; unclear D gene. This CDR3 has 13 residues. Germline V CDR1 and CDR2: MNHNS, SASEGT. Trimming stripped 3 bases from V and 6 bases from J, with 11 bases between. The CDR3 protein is CASSDATPAEAFF. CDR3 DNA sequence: TGTGCCAGCAGTGATGCCACCCCTGCTGAAGCTTTCTTT.

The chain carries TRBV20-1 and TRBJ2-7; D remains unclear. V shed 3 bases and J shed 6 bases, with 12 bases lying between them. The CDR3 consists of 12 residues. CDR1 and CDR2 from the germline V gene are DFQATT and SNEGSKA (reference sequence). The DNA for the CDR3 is TGCAGTGCTAGTCGTTTGGGTGGCGAGCAGTACTTC. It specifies CSASRLGGEQYF.

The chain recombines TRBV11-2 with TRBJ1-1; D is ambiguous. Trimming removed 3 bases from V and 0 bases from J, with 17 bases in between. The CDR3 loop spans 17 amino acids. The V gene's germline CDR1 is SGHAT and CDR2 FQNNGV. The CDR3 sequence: CASSFGRFPTLNTEAFF. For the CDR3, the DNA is TGTGCCAGCAGCTTCGGACGATTCCCCACGCTGAACACTGAAGCTTTCTTT.

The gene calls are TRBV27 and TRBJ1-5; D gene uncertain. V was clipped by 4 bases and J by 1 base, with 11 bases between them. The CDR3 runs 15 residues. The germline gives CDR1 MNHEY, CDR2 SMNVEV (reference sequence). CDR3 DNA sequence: TGTGCCAGCAGTTACAATCGGTTAAGCAATCAGCCCCAGCATTTT. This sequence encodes CASSYNRLSNQPQHF.

The CDR3 region has the DNA TGTGCCAGCAGTGGATTAGTGTATCAGCCCCAGCATTTT. Translating it yields CASSGLVYQPQHF. This chain joins TRBV6-6 and TRBJ1-5; D is uncertain. Deletions cut 5 bases from V and 5 bases from J, with 10 bases between. CDR3 length: 13 amino acids. Germline CDR1 and CDR2: MNHNY and SVGAGI (reference sequence).

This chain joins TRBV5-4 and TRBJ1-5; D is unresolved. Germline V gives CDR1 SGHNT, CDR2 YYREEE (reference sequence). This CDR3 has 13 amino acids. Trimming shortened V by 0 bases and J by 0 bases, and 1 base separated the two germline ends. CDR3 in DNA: TGTGCCAGCAGCTTGGGTAGCAATCAGCCCCAGCATTTT. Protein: CASSLGSNQPQHF.

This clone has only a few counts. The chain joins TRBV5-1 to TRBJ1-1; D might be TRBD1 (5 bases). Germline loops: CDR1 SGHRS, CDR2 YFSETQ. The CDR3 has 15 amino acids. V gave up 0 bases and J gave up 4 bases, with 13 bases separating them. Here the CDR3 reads CASSLASGQGTEAFF. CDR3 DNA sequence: TGCGCCAGCAGCTTGGCCTCCGGGCAGGGCACTGAAGCTTTCTTT.

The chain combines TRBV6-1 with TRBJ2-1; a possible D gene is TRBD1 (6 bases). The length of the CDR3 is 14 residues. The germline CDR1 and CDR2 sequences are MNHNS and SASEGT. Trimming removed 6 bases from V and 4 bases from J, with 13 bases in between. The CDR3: CASRARTEYNEQFF. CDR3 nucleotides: TGTGCCAGCAGAGCAAGGACAGAGTACAATGAGCAGTTCTTC.

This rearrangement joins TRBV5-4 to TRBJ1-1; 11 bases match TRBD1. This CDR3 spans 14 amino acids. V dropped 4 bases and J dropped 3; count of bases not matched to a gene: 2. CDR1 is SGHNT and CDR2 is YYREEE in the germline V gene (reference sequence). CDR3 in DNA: TGTGCCAGCAGCGGGGGACAGGGGGACACTGAAGCTTTCTTT. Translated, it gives CASSGGQGDTEAFF.